The sequence of this T cell receptor beta chain was determined in a study of immune cell composition in non-small cell lung cancer. Study findings and constraints: Dominant in vivo tumour-associated clones were not shown to share tumour-reactive sequences.

Normal lung sampling was at least 3 cm from the tumour, as distant as possible. As for this clone: What it binds is not known.

Sequencing used immunoSEQ multiplex PCR; TCRdb keeps in-frame clones, though not all of them. Of some 9,000 clones listed, about 68% are singletons. There are 15 residues in the CDR3. The V gene lost 0 bases and the J gene lost 2 bases, with 9 bases spanning the gap. Germline-derived CDR1 and CDR2 are SGDLS and YYNGEE. The clonotype comes from a human donor with non-small cell lung cancer. The sample taken for sequencing was non-adjacent lung tissue. J is TRBJ2-1 and V is TRBV9; D is unclear. As DNA, the CDR3 is TGTGCCAGCAGCGTAGGGAGAACTACCTACAATGAGCAGTTCTTC. Protein: CASSVGRTTYNEQFF.